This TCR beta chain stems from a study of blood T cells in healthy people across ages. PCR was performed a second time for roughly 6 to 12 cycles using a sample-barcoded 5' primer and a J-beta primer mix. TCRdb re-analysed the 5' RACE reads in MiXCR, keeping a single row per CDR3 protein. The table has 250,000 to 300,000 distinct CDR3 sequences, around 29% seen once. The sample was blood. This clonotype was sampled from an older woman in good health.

CDR3 sequence reads: CASSTDWAYSYEQYF. For the CDR3, the DNA is TGTGCCAGCAGCACGGACTGGGCGTATTCCTACGAGCAGTACTTC. The chain links TRBV7-2 to TRBJ2-7; D possibly corresponds to TRBD2 (5 bases). The V gene's germline CDR1 is SGHTA and CDR2 FQGNSA. V lost 5 bases and J lost 1, with 15 bases in between. This CDR3 has 15 amino acids.